Listed here are 30 T cell receptor beta chains from one sample, sequenced in a study of shared clonotypes between healthy human individuals. TCRdb keeps only in-frame clones here, not all; method: immunoSEQ multiplex PCR. Among millions of clones listed, around 90% were seen once. The specimen sequenced was naive CD4+ T cells sorted from blood. Subset described: CD45RA+ positively selected. These receptors originate from a man in his late teens or twenties in good health.

The V gene is TRBV5-1, the J gene TRBJ1-2; D is unclear. This CDR3 comprises 14 residues. Trimming took off 0 bases at V and 3 bases at J, with 9 bases between the two ends. From germline, CDR1 is SGHRS and CDR2 YFSETQ. This chain's CDR3 is CASSLGASYYGYTF. For the CDR3, the DNA is TGCGCCAGCAGCTTGGGAGCCAGTTACTATGGCTACACCTTC. Full variable domain (remainder filled in from reference TRBV5-1 and TRBJ1-2): KAGVTQTPRYLIKTRGQQVTLSCSPISGHRSVSWYQQTPGQGLQFLFEYFSETQRNKGNFPGRFSGRQFSNSRSEMNVSTLELGDSALYLCASSLGASYYGYTFGSGTRLTVV.

The V gene is TRBV21-1, the J gene TRBJ1-2; the listed D gene, TRBD1, was not tested against the DNA. TRBV21-1 is a listed pseudogene. The CDR3 runs to 15 residues. The chain's CDR3 is CARANGPEPEYGYTF. The CDR3 nucleotides read TGTGCCCGCGCAAATGGGCCGGAACCCGAGTATGGCTACACCTTC.

The J gene is TRBJ2-2, the V gene TRBV19; D ambiguous. CDR3 length equals 15 residues. The V end lost 2 bases, the J end lost 2 bases, and 9 bases lay between the germline ends. Germline-derived CDR1 and CDR2 are LNHDA and SQIVND (reference sequence). The CDR3 protein is CASSIIKGNTGELFF. Here the CDR3 DNA reads TGTGCCAGTAGTATAATAAAGGGTAACACCGGGGAGCTGTTTTTT.

The CDR3 DNA sequence: TGTGCCAGCAGCCTGGGGGGCACAGATACGCAGTATTTT. Translated, it gives CASSLGGTDTQYF. The V call is TRBV2, the J call TRBJ2-3; possibly TRBD1 or TRBD2 for D (5 bases each). The CDR3 totals 13 residues. V was cut by 6 bases and J by 1 base, with 8 bases left in between. Per the germline V gene, CDR1 is SNHLY and CDR2 is FYNNEI.

V and J are TRBV7-8 and TRBJ2-7; no firm D call. Trimming cost V 0 bases and J 1 base, with 10 bases left between them. CDR3 size: 15 residues. The germline CDR1 and CDR2 sequences are SGHVS and FQNEAQ. The CDR3 DNA follows: TGTGCCAGCAGCTTAGCGGGGATTACATCCTACGAGCAGTACTTC. Translated, it gives CASSLAGITSYEQYF.

The chain combines TRBV7-8 with TRBJ2-7; TRBD1 is a possible D gene (6 bases). The ends were cut back, 1 base at V and 7 bases at J, with 14 bases in the middle. The CDR3 spans 14 residues. Per germline, CDR1 SGHVS and CDR2 FQNEAQ. CDR3 DNA sequence: TGTGCCAGCAGCTTAGGATTGGACAGTTGGGAGCAGTACTTC. It codes for CASSLGLDSWEQYF.

This clone has just one count. The J gene is TRBJ2-1, the V gene TRBV6-4; 8 bases are a match to TRBD2. CDR1 is MRHNA and CDR2 is SNTAGT in the germline V gene. CDR3 length: 15 amino acids. V lost 8 bases and J lost 6; bases outside the gene matches: 12. CDR3 sequence: CASSQTGGGANEQFF. The CDR3, as DNA: TGTGCCAGCTCCCAGACGGGGGGGGGTGCCAATGAGCAGTTCTTC.

The chain joins TRBV6-4 to TRBJ2-7, with D maybe TRBD1 (6 bases). V shed 7 bases and J shed 0 bases, with 16 bases lying between them. CDR3 length: 15 residues. Germline CDR1 reads MRHNA; CDR2 reads SNTAGT. CDR3 sequence: CASKKGHSSSYEQYF. The CDR3 DNA reads as TGTGCCAGCAAAAAGGGACATTCCAGCTCCTACGAGCAGTACTTC.

The sample holds one count of this clone. The chain couples TRBV4-1 to TRBJ1-6; maybe TRBD1 (5 bases). Germline V gene data show CDR1 as MGHRA and CDR2 as YSYEKL. The CDR3 runs 16 residues. The V and J ends lost 0 bases and 10 bases respectively, with 16 bases between them. The chain's CDR3 is CASSQEVPGVGSPLHF. The CDR3 DNA is TGCGCCAGCAGCCAAGAGGTTCCGGGGGTAGGGTCACCCCTCCACTTT.

The J gene is TRBJ2-2, the V gene TRBV18; D possibly uses TRBD1 or TRBD2 (5 bases each). The V end was cut by 4 bases, the J end by 4 bases, with 7 bases between. The CDR3 runs to 13 residues. Germline-derived CDR1 and CDR2 are KGHSH and LQKENI. The CDR3 spells CASSRGATGELFF. The CDR3 coding sequence is TGTGCCAGCTCACGAGGGGCCACCGGGGAGCTGTTTTTT.

In regard to this clone: The junction does not match germline at one end; this may be a read error. The V gene is TRBV2, the J gene TRBJ2-2; tentative D call: TRBD2 (6 bases). Germline CDR1 and CDR2: SNHLY and FYNNEI. This CDR3 is built from 15 residues. The CDR3 region has the DNA TGTGCCACCAGTTTAGTGGAGGGGAACACCGGGGAGCTGTTTTTT. Its protein is CATSLVEGNTGELFF.

The chain has TRBV7-9 and TRBJ1-4; D gene uncertain. Germline V lookup: CDR1 SEHNR, CDR2 FQNEAQ (reference sequence). V lost 5 bases and J 8 bases, leaving 21 bases between the germline ends. This CDR3 spans 16 amino acids. The CDR3 DNA is TGTGCCAGCAGCCCCACCTACGGGTCAATTGGCGAAAAACTGTTTTTT. It translates to CASSPTYGSIGEKLFF.

As for this clone: Within the sample, other DNA sequences also encode this same CDR3. This chain joins TRBV18 and TRBJ2-2; TRBD2 might be the D (5 bases). Looked up from germline, CDR1 is KGHSH and CDR2 is LQKENI. This CDR3 has 15 amino acids. V shed 2 bases and J shed 3 bases, with 10 bases lying between them. The DNA of the CDR3 is TGTGCCAGCTCACCAACGAGCGGAGACACCGGGGAGCTGTTTTTT. As protein: CASSPTSGDTGELFF. The variable domain in full, with the rest retrieved from reference TRBV18 and TRBJ2-2, is NAGVMQNPRHLVRRRGQEARLRCSPMKGHSHVYWYRQLPEEGLKFMVYLQKENIIDESGMPKERFSAEFPKEGPSILRIQQVVRGDSAAYFCASSPTSGDTGELFFGEGSRLTVL.

The chain couples TRBV30 to TRBJ1-5, with D possibly TRBD1 on 6 matching bases. Germline V lookup: CDR1 GTSNPN, CDR2 SVGIG (reference sequence). Trimming cost V 6 bases and J 7 bases, with 13 bases left between them. There are 12 residues in the CDR3. The CDR3 DNA reads as TGTGCCTGCCGGGGGGGCGGGCAGCCCCAGCATTTT. It translates to CACRGGGQPQHF.

Notes on this clone: Distinct nucleotide sequences in the sample also encode this CDR3. The V and J genes are TRBV5-1 and TRBJ2-7; D not resolved. From germline, CDR1 is SGHRS and CDR2 YFSETQ. Between the trimmed V and J ends, which lost 0 bases and 2 bases, there was a span of 6 bases. This CDR3 spans 13 amino acids. CDR3 sequence reads: CASSLGTTYEQYF. Here the CDR3 DNA reads TGCGCCAGCAGCTTGGGGACCACCTACGAGCAGTACTTC.

The rearrangement joins TRBV19 to TRBJ2-3; D perhaps matches TRBD2 (6 bases). The CDR3 extends over 13 amino acids. V lost 3 bases, J lost 5 bases, and 9 bases lay in between. The germline V gene has CDR1 LNHDA and CDR2 SQIVND (reference sequence). CDR3 amino acids: CASSIPGVDTQYF. CDR3 nucleotides: TGTGCCAGTAGTATCCCGGGGGTAGATACGCAGTATTTT.

The genes are TRBV7-6 and TRBJ2-1; D is ambiguous. Germline CDR1 reads SGHVS; CDR2 reads FNYEAQ. V lost 1 base and J lost 7, with 11 bases in between. The CDR3 is made up of 14 amino acids. The CDR3 DNA sequence: TGTGCCAGCAGCTTAGGCGCTAAGCAGAATGAGCAGTTCTTC. This translates into CASSLGAKQNEQFF. The full variable domain, with the rest looked up from reference TRBV7-6 and TRBJ2-1, is GAGVSQSPRYKVTKRGQDVALRCDPISGHVSLYWYRQALGQGPEFLTYFNYEAQQDKSGLPNDRFSAERPEGSISTLTIQRTEQRDSAMYRCASSLGAKQNEQFFGPGTRLTVL.

V is TRBV4-1 and J is TRBJ2-1, with 7 bases lining up with TRBD2. Germline CDR1 is MGHRA and CDR2 is YSYEKL. CDR3 length equals 15 residues. The V gene end was trimmed by 4 bases and the J gene end by 0 bases; junction bases not matched to a gene: 3. The CDR3 spells CASSPRGISYNEQFF. CDR3 DNA sequence: TGCGCCAGCAGCCCGCGGGGGATCTCCTACAATGAGCAGTTCTTC.

This chain joins TRBV5-4 and TRBJ2-7; TRBD1 matches at 7 bases. CDR1 and CDR2 (germline): SGHNT, YYREEE (reference sequence). The CDR3 extends over 15 amino acids. After removal of 0 bases from V and 2 bases from J, the junction contained 5 bases not matched to a gene. This CDR3 is CASSLAGQRTYEQYF. As DNA, the CDR3 is TGTGCCAGCAGCTTGGCGGGACAGAGAACCTACGAGCAGTACTTC.

The J gene is TRBJ2-3, the V gene TRBV6-1; a weak D match, TRBD2 (5 bases). Trimming took off 1 base at V and 7 bases at J, with 9 bases between the two ends. The CDR3 is made up of 13 amino acids. CDR1 and CDR2 (germline): MNHNS, SASEGT. The CDR3 sequence is CASSEVRVNTQYF. DNA of the CDR3: TGTGCCAGCAGTGAAGTGCGGGTAAATACGCAGTATTTT.

This clone was found once. CDR3: CASSPPQNTEAFF. CDR3 bases: TGTGCCAGCAGCCCCCCCCAGAACACTGAAGCTTTCTTT. The chain has TRBV7-2 and TRBJ1-1; unclear D gene. V lost 5 bases to trimming and J lost 1 base, with 8 bases between them. Per germline, CDR1 SGHTA and CDR2 FQGNSA. The CDR3 consists of 13 residues.

This chain uses TRBV7-8 with TRBJ2-3, with 8 bases fitting TRBD2. With V trimmed by 5 bases and J by 7 bases, 2 bases remained unmatched. The CDR3 length is 12 residues. Germline lookup yields CDR1 SGHVS and CDR2 FQNEAQ. The CDR3 DNA is TGTGCCAGCAGCGGTAGCGGGAATACGCAGTATTTT. It codes for CASSGSGNTQYF.

This clone was seen only once. The genes are TRBV6-5 and TRBJ1-2, with D unresolved. The CDR3 is made up of 13 amino acids. The germline gives CDR1 MNHEY, CDR2 SVGAGI. V lost 3 bases and J lost 4, with 9 bases in between. The CDR3 region is CASSYVTSYGYTF. The CDR3 coding sequence is TGTGCCAGCAGTTATGTGACAAGCTATGGCTACACCTTC.

With regard to this clone: Other DNA sequences of this sample code for an identical CDR3. The chain combines TRBV19 with TRBJ2-5; TRBD2 is a possible D gene (6 bases). CDR1 is LNHDA and CDR2 is SQIVND in the germline V gene (reference sequence). The CDR3 consists of 12 residues. V lost 3 bases and J 5 bases, leaving 7 bases between the germline ends. CDR3: CASSMGRETQYF. The CDR3 nucleotides are TGTGCCAGTAGTATGGGGAGGGAGACCCAGTACTTC.

This rearrangement joins TRBV9 to TRBJ2-5; 12 bases match TRBD2. This CDR3 spans 16 amino acids. With 4 bases clipped from V and 2 bases from J, the junction kept 6 bases outside the gene matches. CDR1 and CDR2 from the germline V gene are SGDLS and YYNGEE. The CDR3 sequence: CASSPSGGAVQETQYF. In DNA form, the CDR3 reads TGTGCCAGCAGCCCTAGCGGGGGGGCGGTACAAGAGACCCAGTACTTC.

The chain uses TRBV2 and TRBJ1-4, with D unresolved. Trimming removed 5 bases from V and 8 bases from J, with 21 bases in between. The germline V gene encodes CDR1 SNHLY and CDR2 FYNNEI. The CDR3 has 16 amino acids. For the CDR3, the DNA is TGTGCCAGCAGTCGAGGCGTTTGGGTAATCGAGGAAAAACTGTTTTTT. Its protein is CASSRGVWVIEEKLFF.

The chain couples TRBV11-2 to TRBJ1-2; tentatively, D is TRBD1 (6 bases). Trimming removed 1 base at V and 1 base at J, with 13 bases between. Germline CDR1 SGHAT, CDR2 FQNNGV. The CDR3 is made up of 16 amino acids. Here the CDR3 reads CASSLGGGRDNYGYTF. The DNA of the CDR3 is TGTGCCAGCAGCTTAGGAGGGGGTCGGGATAACTATGGCTACACCTTC.

Regarding this clone: The sample contains more than one DNA sequence encoding this CDR3. The rearrangement links TRBV18 to TRBJ2-5; the D is unclear. V was pared by 3 bases and J by 1 base, with 6 bases between. Looked up from germline, CDR1 is KGHSH and CDR2 is LQKENI. This CDR3 has 13 residues. CDR3 bases: TGTGCCAGCTCACCGGGCATCCAAGAGACCCAGTACTTC. This sequence encodes CASSPGIQETQYF.

Concerning this clone: At the DNA level, this CDR3 is encoded by other sequences in the same sample as well. The chain uses TRBV19 and TRBJ2-3; D remains ambiguous. Germline CDR1 is LNHDA and CDR2 is SQIVND (reference sequence). V lost 6 bases, J lost 1 base, and 2 bases lay in between. The CDR3 has 11 amino acids. The CDR3 sequence is CASRGTDTQYF. The CDR3 DNA reads as TGTGCCAGTAGGGGCACAGATACGCAGTATTTT.

The rearrangement joins TRBV9 to TRBJ2-1, with D unclear. The CDR3 has 13 amino acids. With 4 bases removed from V and 12 bases from J, the gap between germline ends came to 17 bases. CDR1 is SGDLS, CDR2 YYNGEE, per germline. CDR3: CASSPNDRVAQFF. Written as DNA, the CDR3 is TGTGCCAGCAGCCCAAATGACCGGGTGGCGCAGTTCTTC.